This is a list of T cell receptor beta chains from one sample in a study of CD8 T cells in ankylosing spondylitis. TCRdb reprocessed the 5' RACE reads via MiXCR and lists one record per CDR3 protein. Among about 240,000 distinct CDR3 sequences listed, approximately 9% were seen once. The material sequenced was blood, either unsorted or a sorted T cell fraction (not recorded which). These receptors originate from a male donor with ankylosing spondylitis or in good health (not recorded which). Each CDR3 is given with its conserved first and last residue. D genes are given only for firm matches. Clone sizes are given selectively: once, few, many, or a class where the clone is expanded.

d_gene: TRBD1; v_gene: TRBV6-2/TRBV6-3; j_gene: TRBJ2-2; abundance: many; CDR3nt: TGTGCCAGCAGCCGGGGACAGGGGTGGACCGGGGAGCTGTTTTTT; CDR3aa: CASSRGQGWTGELFF
d_gene: TRBD2; v_gene: TRBV20-1; j_gene: TRBJ2-1; abundance: many; CDR3nt: TGCAGTGCTAGAGATCTAGGCCTAGCGGGAGGGTTAAGCTCCTACAATGAGCAGTTCTTC; CDR3aa: CSARDLGLAGGLSSYNEQFF
d_gene: -; v_gene: TRBV27; j_gene: TRBJ2-7; abundance: few; CDR3nt: TGTGCCAGCAGATCCCCCAGGGGTTCCTACGAGCAGTACTTC; CDR3aa: CASRSPRGSYEQYF
d_gene: -; v_gene: TRBV4-1; j_gene: TRBJ2-1; abundance: many; CDR3nt: TGCGCCAGCAGCCAACTCTCGGGGCAGCCGACCTACAATGAGCAGTTCTTC; CDR3aa: CASSQLSGQPTYNEQFF
d_gene: TRBD1; v_gene: TRBV23-1; j_gene: TRBJ2-7; abundance: many; CDR3nt: TGCGCCAGCTCCACCTCTTCGGGACAGCACTACGAGCAGTACTTC; CDR3aa: CASSTSSGQHYEQYF
d_gene: -; v_gene: TRBV4-3; j_gene: TRBJ1-5; abundance: many; CDR3nt: TGCGCCAGCAGCCAAGATTGGGGCAGACTCAATCAGCCCCAGCATTTT; CDR3aa: CASSQDWGRLNQPQHF
d_gene: -; v_gene: TRBV27; j_gene: TRBJ2-1; abundance: many; CDR3nt: TGTGCCAGCAGTCCGAGGGTTTTAGGCGATGAGCAGTTCTTC; CDR3aa: CASSPRVLGDEQFF
d_gene: -; v_gene: TRBV6-5; j_gene: TRBJ1-6; abundance: many; CDR3nt: TGTGCCAGCAGTTACGAAAATTTAGGGATGAATTCACCCCTCCACTTT; CDR3aa: CASSYENLGMNSPLHF
d_gene: -; v_gene: TRBV7-2; j_gene: TRBJ2-7; abundance: many; CDR3nt: TGTGCCAGCAGCTCGAGCAGACAGCTAACCCACGAGCAGTACTTC; CDR3aa: CASSSSRQLTHEQYF
d_gene: -; v_gene: TRBV20-1; j_gene: TRBJ1-1; abundance: many; CDR3nt: TGCAGTGCTGGGACGAACACTGAAGCTTTCTTT; CDR3aa: CSAGTNTEAFF
d_gene: TRBD2; v_gene: TRBV2; j_gene: TRBJ2-1; abundance: many; CDR3nt: TGTGCCAGTGGTGAAACTAGCGGGAGAGGTAATGAGCAGTTCTTC; CDR3aa: CASGETSGRGNEQFF
d_gene: TRBD1; v_gene: TRBV6-5; j_gene: TRBJ2-1; abundance: many; CDR3nt: TGTGCCAGCAGTTACTGGGACAGGGGGGAAAATGAGCAGTTCTTC; CDR3aa: CASSYWDRGENEQFF
d_gene: TRBD1; v_gene: TRBV7-2; j_gene: TRBJ1-1; abundance: many; CDR3nt: TGTGCCAGCAGCTTTTCCAGGGGGCGCGGCACTGAAGCTTTCTTT; CDR3aa: CASSFSRGRGTEAFF
d_gene: TRBD1; v_gene: TRBV12-5; j_gene: TRBJ1-5; abundance: many; CDR3nt: TGTGCTAGTGGTGCCGGGACAGGGGCCTTCAATCAGCCCCAGCATTTT; CDR3aa: CASGAGTGAFNQPQHF
d_gene: TRBD2; v_gene: TRBV5-1; j_gene: TRBJ2-3; abundance: many; CDR3nt: TGCGCCAGCAGCTTGGGCGGGAGGCCCACAGATACGCAGTATTTT; CDR3aa: CASSLGGRPTDTQYF
d_gene: TRBD2; v_gene: TRBV12-3/TRBV12-4; j_gene: TRBJ2-1; abundance: -; CDR3nt: TGTGCCAGCACCGGGGGGTCCTACTACAATGAGCAGTTCTTC; CDR3aa: CASTGGSYYNEQFF
d_gene: -; v_gene: TRBV6-2/TRBV6-3; j_gene: TRBJ2-7; abundance: -; CDR3nt: TGTGCCAGCAGTTGGCGGGGCGGATTGGGAGAGCAGTACTTC; CDR3aa: CASSWRGGLGEQYF
d_gene: TRBD1; v_gene: TRBV20-1; j_gene: TRBJ2-5; abundance: many; CDR3nt: TGCAGTGCTAGAGACGGACAGGGTCTTCTCCAGTCCCACGTCCAAGAGACCCAGTACTTC; CDR3aa: CSARDGQGLLQSHVQETQYF
d_gene: -; v_gene: TRBV7-2; j_gene: TRBJ1-5; abundance: few; CDR3nt: TGTGCCAGCAGCTTAGGGACTCAGGGATCTCAGCCCCAGCATTTT; CDR3aa: CASSLGTQGSQPQHF
d_gene: -; v_gene: TRBV7-6; j_gene: TRBJ2-1; abundance: -; CDR3nt: TGTGCCAGCAGCTTAGTGGAGACAGGAGGTGGGAACAATGAGCAGTTCTTC; CDR3aa: CASSLVETGGGNNEQFF
d_gene: TRBD2; v_gene: TRBV20-1; j_gene: TRBJ2-3; abundance: many; CDR3nt: TGCAGTGCTGGACTAGCGGGATACACAGATACGCAGTATTTT; CDR3aa: CSAGLAGYTDTQYF
d_gene: TRBD1; v_gene: TRBV30; j_gene: TRBJ2-1; abundance: many; CDR3nt: TGTGCCTGGCGCGACGACAGGGGGAGAGACAATGAGCAGTTCTTC; CDR3aa: CAWRDDRGRDNEQFF
d_gene: TRBD2; v_gene: TRBV12-3/TRBV12-4; j_gene: TRBJ2-1; abundance: few; CDR3nt: TGTGCCAGCACCCTCCGGGATAGCGGGGGGCCCCTTGGGCAGTTCTTC; CDR3aa: CASTLRDSGGPLGQFF
d_gene: -; v_gene: TRBV24-1; j_gene: TRBJ2-5; abundance: many; CDR3nt: TGTGCCACCAGTGCAGAAGAAGAGACCCAGTACTTC; CDR3aa: CATSAEEETQYF
d_gene: TRBD2; v_gene: TRBV7-3; j_gene: TRBJ2-3; abundance: -; CDR3nt: TGTGCCAGCAGTCCTAGCGGGAGAGGGACAGATACGCAGTATTTT; CDR3aa: CASSPSGRGTDTQYF
d_gene: -; v_gene: TRBV10-3; j_gene: TRBJ1-5; abundance: many; CDR3nt: TGTGCCATCAGTGCAGGCCGCGAAGAACAGCCCCAGCATTTT; CDR3aa: CAISAGREEQPQHF
d_gene: -; v_gene: TRBV4-2; j_gene: TRBJ1-6; abundance: many; CDR3nt: TGTGCCAGCAGCCAAGCCCAGGTGGGATCACCCCTCCACTTT; CDR3aa: CASSQAQVGSPLHF
d_gene: -; v_gene: TRBV11-2; j_gene: TRBJ2-1; abundance: many; CDR3nt: TGTGCCAGCAGCTTAGGAGTAGTTCGGGAGTTCCACAATGAGCAGTTCTTC; CDR3aa: CASSLGVVREFHNEQFF